The clone carrying this TCR beta chain came up many times. Antigen specificity is unknown. The data originate from a study of T cell repertoires in cytomegalovirus infection. About the study: Public TCR beta signatures were indicative of both CMV infection and a matching HLA type. The study, taken as a whole, reports: The cumulative frequency of public TCR beta families distinguished individuals who carried CMV together with the relevant HLA. Dominating the ex vivo response were HLA-C-restricted CMV-specific TCR beta clonotypes.

TCRdb passed the reads through MiXCR, listing each CDR3 protein once. In the table there are some 180,000 distinct CDR3 sequences, about 21% of which are singletons. Sequenced material: PBMCs. This TCR came from a human donor in good health (CMV status not recorded). Some clones in this sample may be carry-over from other donors' samples.

CDR3 region: CASSLGDLVGGTEAFF. In nucleotides, the CDR3 is TGTGCCAGCAGCTTAGGGGACTTGGTTGGGGGCACTGAAGCTTTCTTT. The chain is built from TRBV7-2 and TRBJ1-1, with D possibly TRBD1 on 5 matching bases. V gave up 1 base and J gave up 4 bases, with 16 bases separating them. CDR3 length: 16 residues. The germline V gene has CDR1 SGHTA and CDR2 FQGNSA.